This T cell receptor (beta chain) was identified during a study of control samples from healthy donors and cancer patients. Assay used: immunoSEQ multiplex PCR; TCRdb lists only in-frame clones, some missing. Found here are roughly 190,000 clones, around 91% of them singletons; the top ten hold 1.5%. The CDR3 runs to 15 residues. J was trimmed by 4 bases and V by 0 bases; bases with no gene match: 1. Looked up from germline, CDR1 is MGHRA and CDR2 is YSYEKL. The sequenced sample consisted of blood. The receptor comes from a woman in her twenties or thirties in good health. The rearrangement links TRBV4-1 to TRBJ1-5, with 9 positions matching TRBD1. The CDR3 DNA is TGCGCCAGCAGCCAAGATGGGACAGGGAATCAGCCCCAGCATTTT. Translated, it gives CASSQDGTGNQPQHF.